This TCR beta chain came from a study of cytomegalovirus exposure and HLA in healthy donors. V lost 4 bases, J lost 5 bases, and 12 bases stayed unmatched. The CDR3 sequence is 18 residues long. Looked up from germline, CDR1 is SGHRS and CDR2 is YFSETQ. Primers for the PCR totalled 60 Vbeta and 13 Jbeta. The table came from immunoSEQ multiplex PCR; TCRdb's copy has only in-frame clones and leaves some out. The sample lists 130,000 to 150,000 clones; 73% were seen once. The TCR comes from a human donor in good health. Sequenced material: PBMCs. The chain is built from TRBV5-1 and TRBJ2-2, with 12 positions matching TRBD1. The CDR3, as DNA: TGCGCCAGCAGCCCGTGGGACAGGGGGCAGGAGGGGACCGGGGAGCTGTTTTTT. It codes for CASSPWDRGQEGTGELFF.